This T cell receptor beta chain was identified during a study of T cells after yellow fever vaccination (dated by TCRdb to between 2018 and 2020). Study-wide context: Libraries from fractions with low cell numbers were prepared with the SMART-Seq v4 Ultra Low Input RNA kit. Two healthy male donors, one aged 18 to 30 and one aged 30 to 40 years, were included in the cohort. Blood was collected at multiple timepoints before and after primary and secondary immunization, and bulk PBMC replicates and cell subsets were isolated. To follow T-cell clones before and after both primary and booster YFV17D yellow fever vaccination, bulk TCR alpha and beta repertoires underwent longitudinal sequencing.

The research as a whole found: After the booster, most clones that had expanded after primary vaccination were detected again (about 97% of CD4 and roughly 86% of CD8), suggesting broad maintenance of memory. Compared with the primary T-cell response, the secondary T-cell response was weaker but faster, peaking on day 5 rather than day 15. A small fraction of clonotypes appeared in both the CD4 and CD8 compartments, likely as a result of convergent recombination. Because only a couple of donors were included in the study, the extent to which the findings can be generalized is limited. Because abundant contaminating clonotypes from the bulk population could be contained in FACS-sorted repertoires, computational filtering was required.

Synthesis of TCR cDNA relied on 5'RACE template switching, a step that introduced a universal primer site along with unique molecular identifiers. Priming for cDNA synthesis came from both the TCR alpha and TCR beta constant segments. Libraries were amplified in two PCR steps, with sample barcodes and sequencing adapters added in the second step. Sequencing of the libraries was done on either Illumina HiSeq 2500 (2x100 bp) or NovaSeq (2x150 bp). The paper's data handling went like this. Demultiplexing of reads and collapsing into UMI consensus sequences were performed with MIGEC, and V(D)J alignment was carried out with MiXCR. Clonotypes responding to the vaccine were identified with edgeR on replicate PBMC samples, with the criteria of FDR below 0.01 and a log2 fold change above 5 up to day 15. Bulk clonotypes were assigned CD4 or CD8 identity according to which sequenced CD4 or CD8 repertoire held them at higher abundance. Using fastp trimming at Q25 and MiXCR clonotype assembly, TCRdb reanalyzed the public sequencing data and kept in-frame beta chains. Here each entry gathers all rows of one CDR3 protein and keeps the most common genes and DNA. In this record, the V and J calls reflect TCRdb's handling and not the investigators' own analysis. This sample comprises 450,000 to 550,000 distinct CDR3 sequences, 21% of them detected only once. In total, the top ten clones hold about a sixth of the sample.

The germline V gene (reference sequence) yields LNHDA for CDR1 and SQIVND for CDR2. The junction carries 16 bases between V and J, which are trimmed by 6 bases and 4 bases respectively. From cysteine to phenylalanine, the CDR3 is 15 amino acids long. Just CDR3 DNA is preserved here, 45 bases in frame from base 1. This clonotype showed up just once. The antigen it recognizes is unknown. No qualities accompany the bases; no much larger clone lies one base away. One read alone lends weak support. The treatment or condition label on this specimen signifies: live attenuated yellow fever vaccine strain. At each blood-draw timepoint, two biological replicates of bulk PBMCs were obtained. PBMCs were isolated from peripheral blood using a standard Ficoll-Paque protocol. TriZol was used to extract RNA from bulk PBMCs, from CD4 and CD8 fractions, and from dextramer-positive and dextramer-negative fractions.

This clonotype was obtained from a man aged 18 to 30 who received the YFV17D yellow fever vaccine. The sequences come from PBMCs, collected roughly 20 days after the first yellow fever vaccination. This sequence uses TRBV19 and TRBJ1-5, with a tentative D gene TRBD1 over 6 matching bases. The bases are TGTGCCAGTAGCCCCTCCGGGGGGCCAAATCAGCCCCAGCATTTT. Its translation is CASSPSGGPNQPQHF.